These 20 T cell receptor beta chains came from one sample sequenced in a study of blood T cell repertoires in COVID-19. The protocol was immunoSEQ multiplex PCR, while the TCRdb copy is restricted to in-frame clones and leaves out a portion. The data contain 80,000 to 100,000 clones, roughly 90% of them singletons. The source material was peripheral blood. Receptor source: a human donor with active COVID-19. The donor label of this sample is uncertain.

The chain combines TRBV19 with TRBJ1-5, with D tentatively TRBD1 (6 bases). In germline, CDR1 is LNHDA, CDR2 SQIVND (reference sequence). Trimming took off 2 bases at V and 0 bases at J, with 11 bases between the two ends. This CDR3 spans 16 amino acids. DNA of the CDR3: TGTGCCAGTAGTATAATAACAGGGAATAGCAATCAGCCCCAGCATTTT. Its protein product is CASSIITGNSNQPQHF.

The genes are TRBV6-5 and TRBJ1-1; 10 bases agree with TRBD1. Germline CDR1 is MNHEY and CDR2 is SVGAGI. There are 14 residues in the CDR3. After removal of 6 bases from V and 4 bases from J, the junction contained 5 bases not matched to a gene. The CDR3 region is CASRTGQGTTEAFF. DNA of the CDR3: TGTGCCAGCAGGACGGGACAGGGGACCACTGAAGCTTTCTTT.

This clone was seen just once. The chain links TRBV19 to TRBJ1-2; possible D gene TRBD1, 6 bases. The V end lost 9 bases, the J end lost 4 bases, and 21 bases lay between the germline ends. Looked up from germline, CDR1 is LNHDA and CDR2 is SQIVND (reference sequence). The CDR3 spans 15 residues. The CDR3 coding sequence is TGTGCCAGCACCTCTCGGACAGCTTCAACCTATGGCTACACCTTC. It specifies CASTSRTASTYGYTF.

The rearrangement joins TRBV2 to TRBJ1-2, with D possibly being TRBD1 (6 bases). Germline loops: CDR1 SNHLY, CDR2 FYNNEI. V was cut by 4 bases and J by 4 bases, with 19 bases left in between. This CDR3 comprises 16 residues. As DNA, the CDR3 is TGTGCCAGCAGTGGAAGAGGGGACATTATTCTCTATGGCTACACCTTC. It specifies CASSGRGDIILYGYTF.

The rearrangement uses TRBV19 and TRBJ2-1, with D unresolved. This CDR3 comprises 11 residues. Germline V gene data show CDR1 as LNHDA and CDR2 as SQIVND (reference sequence). Trimming took 5 bases from V and 8 from J, leaving 7 bases between them. For the CDR3, the DNA is TGTGCCAGTAGTCCCCTTTATGAGCAGTTCTTC. The encoded protein is CASSPLYEQFF.

This sequence joins TRBV9 and TRBJ2-1; the D gene is possibly TRBD1 (5 bases). Trimming shortened V by 2 bases and J by 0 bases, and 9 bases separated the two germline ends. CDR1 is SGDLS, CDR2 YYNGEE, per germline. This CDR3 region has 15 residues. The CDR3 DNA is TGTGCCAGCAGCGTGTACGACAGCTCCTACAATGAGCAGTTCTTC. Protein product: CASSVYDSSYNEQFF.

The chain couples TRBV28 to TRBJ2-1; D not resolved. Trimming cost V 4 bases and J 6 bases, with 16 bases left between them. There are 15 residues in the CDR3. Germline V CDR1 and CDR2: MDHEN, SYDVKM. The CDR3: CASSSSSWQFNEQFF. For the CDR3, the DNA is TGTGCCAGCAGTTCTTCCTCGTGGCAGTTCAATGAGCAGTTCTTC.

The gene calls are TRBV6-5 and TRBJ2-5; D is perhaps TRBD1 (5 bases). Germline values: CDR1 MNHEY, CDR2 SVGAGI. This CDR3 comprises 13 residues. The germline V and J ends were trimmed by 2 bases and 1 base, with 5 bases remaining between them. The CDR3 sequence is CASSYRGQETQYF. The DNA for the CDR3 is TGTGCCAGCAGTTACAGGGGCCAAGAGACCCAGTACTTC.

This clone was seen once. The rearrangement joins TRBV10-3 to TRBJ1-1, with TRBD1 identical over 10 bases. This CDR3 is 16 amino acids long. J was trimmed by 2 bases and V by 4 bases; bases with no gene match: 7. Germline V gene sequence: CDR1 ENHRY, CDR2 SYGVKD. CDR3 loop: CAISGRDRGANTEAFF. The CDR3 DNA reads as TGTGCCATCAGTGGCCGGGACAGGGGCGCTAACACTGAAGCTTTCTTT.

The genes are TRBV19 and TRBJ1-2; no clear D gene. CDR1 LNHDA and CDR2 SQIVND come from the germline V gene (reference sequence). The CDR3 runs to 11 residues. V shed 7 bases and J shed 8 bases, with 11 bases lying between them. CDR3 sequence: CASTPGGGYTF. In nucleotides, the CDR3 is TGTGCCAGTACCCCGGGAGGAGGCTACACCTTC. Drawing the rest from reference TRBV19 and TRBJ1-2, the complete variable domain is DGGITQSPKYLFRKEGQNVTLSCEQNLNHDAMYWYRQDPGQGLRLIYYSQIVNDFQKGDIAEGYSVSREKKESFPLTVTSAQKNPTAFYLCASTPGGGYTFGSGTRLTVV.

The chain has TRBV29-1 and TRBJ1-1, with D unclear. This CDR3 comprises 12 residues. Per germline, CDR1 SQVTM and CDR2 ANQGSEA. V lost 4 bases and J 1 base, leaving 7 bases between the germline ends. The DNA for the CDR3 is TGCAGCGTTGTTGGAGAGAACACTGAAGCTTTCTTT. The encoded protein is CSVVGENTEAFF.

The table lists this clone with a count of one. The chain has TRBV5-6 and TRBJ2-3, with 8 bases identical to TRBD1. Germline CDR1 is SGHDT and CDR2 is YYEEEE. The CDR3 has 17 residues. Germline trimming cut 3 bases from V and 6 bases from J; bases unmatched to any gene: 15. For the CDR3, the DNA is TGTGCCAGCAGCTCATTGCGGGCCGGGACAGGTGGTGATACGCAGTATTTT. It codes for CASSSLRAGTGGDTQYF.

J is TRBJ2-7 and V is TRBV6-2 or TRBV6-3; the D gene is possibly TRBD1 (5 bases). V gave up 0 bases and J gave up 0 bases, with 21 bases separating them. This CDR3 comprises 19 residues. Germline lookup yields CDR1 MNHEY and CDR2 SVGEGT. CDR3 in DNA: TGTGCCAGCAGTTACTCAACAACAGACAGACCAAAAAGCTCCTACGAGCAGTACTTC. It is translated as CASSYSTTDRPKSSYEQYF.

CDR3 in amino acids: CASAAGTNSYNEQFF. The CDR3, as DNA: TGTGCCAGCGCCGCCGGGACTAACTCCTACAATGAGCAGTTCTTC. The chain combines TRBV6-5 with TRBJ2-1; 7 bases agree with TRBD2. Germline V gene lookup returns CDR1 MNHEY and CDR2 SVGAGI. J gave up 0 bases and V 8 bases, and 7 bases lay outside the gene matches. The CDR3 runs to 15 residues.

V and J are TRBV12-3 or TRBV12-4 and TRBJ2-5; D unresolved. This CDR3 is 13 amino acids long. Trimming shortened V by 6 bases and J by 1 base, and 9 bases separated the two germline ends. The CDR3 DNA is TGTGCCAGCAGAGACGGCGGCCAAGAGACCCAGTACTTC. Amino acids: CASRDGGQETQYF.

The gene calls are TRBV9 and TRBJ1-3, with 10 nucleotides matching TRBD1. Germline V gene lookup returns CDR1 SGDLS and CDR2 YYNGEE. CDR3 length: 15 amino acids. V gave up 3 bases and J gave up 7 bases; unmatched junction bases: 7. The CDR3 spells CASSAGTGVGNTIYF. CDR3 coding DNA: TGTGCCAGCAGCGCAGGGACAGGGGTTGGCAACACCATATATTTT.

The V call is TRBV5-4, the J call TRBJ1-2; 7 bases are a match to TRBD1. V was clipped by 5 bases and J by 4 bases; unmatched bases: 11. The CDR3 is 15 residues long. CDR1 and CDR2 (germline): SGHNT, YYREEE (reference sequence). DNA of the CDR3: TGTGCCAGCAGTTCACTAAAGGGGGCGGGCTATGGCTACACCTTC. Translation: CASSSLKGAGYGYTF.

The V gene is TRBV18, the J gene TRBJ2-1; D unresolved. The germline V gene encodes CDR1 KGHSH and CDR2 LQKENI. V lost 5 bases and J 7 bases, leaving 6 bases between the germline ends. The CDR3 spans 11 residues. The CDR3 loop reads CASSMTNEQFF. In DNA form, the CDR3 reads TGTGCCAGCTCAATGACAAATGAGCAGTTCTTC.

The rearrangement links TRBV3-1 (or the pseudogene TRBV3-2) to TRBJ1-6; TRBD1 matches 7 bases. From germline, CDR1 is LGHDT and CDR2 YNNKEL (reference sequence). The CDR3 consists of 15 residues. Losses at the gene ends were 2 bases for V and 5 bases for J; bases not matched to a gene: 3. The CDR3 DNA is TGTGCCAGCAGCCAAAGCAGGGGGGATAATTCACCCCTCCACTTT. Its protein product is CASSQSRGDNSPLHF.

The V call is TRBV19, the J call TRBJ2-5; the D gene is possibly TRBD2 (5 bases). Trimming pared 4 bases from V and 6 bases from J, leaving 15 bases between. CDR1 and CDR2 (germline): LNHDA, SQIVND (reference sequence). This CDR3 contains 14 residues. This chain's CDR3 is CASSTSLGKKTQYF. CDR3 coding DNA: TGTGCCAGTAGTACCTCTCTCGGGAAGAAGACCCAGTACTTC.